This T cell receptor beta chain is from a study of blood T cells in healthy people across ages. Study-wide results and limits: The recorded TCR beta diversity per million T cells decreased in a roughly linear manner with age. Greater diversity and more naive CD4+ cells were seen in long-lived donors than in aged donors.

Combining a sample-barcoded 5' primer with a J-beta primer mix, a second PCR ran for 7 to 11 cycles. Sequencing yielded, for each sample, at least 3 million paired-end reads carrying CDR3. TCRdb recomputed calls from the 5' RACE reads with MiXCR, one row per CDR3 protein. This table holds 1,800,000 or so distinct CDR3 sequences, roughly 43% found once. Trimming pared 2 bases from V and 0 bases from J, leaving 17 bases between. The CDR3 totals 19 residues. CDR1 and CDR2 from the germline V gene are SGHTA and FQGTGA. This clonotype was seen a handful of times. The target antigen is unknown. This sequence originates from a human donor in good health. J is TRBJ2-6 and V is TRBV7-3; D may be TRBD1 or TRBD2 (5 bases each). Source material: blood. The CDR3 protein is CASSLVSGHFASGANVLTF. The CDR3 bases are TGTGCCAGCAGCTTAGTTTCGGGGCATTTCGCCTCTGGGGCCAACGTCCTGACTTTC.